This TCR beta chain originates from a study of T cell repertoires in cytomegalovirus infection. This clonotype was observed many times. This CDR3 has 15 amino acids. Unmatched junction bases numbered 6, after V lost 6 bases and J lost 4 bases. MiXCR, applied by TCRdb to the reads, yields one record per CDR3 protein. The sample shows 150,000 to 200,000 distinct CDR3 sequences, 7.5% to 10% of them seen only once. This TCR was sampled from a human donor in good health (CMV status not recorded). Some clones in this sample may be carry-over from other donors' samples. Sequencing used PBMCs. This chain uses TRBV12-3 or TRBV12-4 with TRBJ1-6; 7 positions agree with TRBD1. The CDR3 DNA sequence: TGTGCCAGCAGGAAAGGACAGGCTTATAATTCACCCCTCCACTTT. Translating gives CASRKGQAYNSPLHF.